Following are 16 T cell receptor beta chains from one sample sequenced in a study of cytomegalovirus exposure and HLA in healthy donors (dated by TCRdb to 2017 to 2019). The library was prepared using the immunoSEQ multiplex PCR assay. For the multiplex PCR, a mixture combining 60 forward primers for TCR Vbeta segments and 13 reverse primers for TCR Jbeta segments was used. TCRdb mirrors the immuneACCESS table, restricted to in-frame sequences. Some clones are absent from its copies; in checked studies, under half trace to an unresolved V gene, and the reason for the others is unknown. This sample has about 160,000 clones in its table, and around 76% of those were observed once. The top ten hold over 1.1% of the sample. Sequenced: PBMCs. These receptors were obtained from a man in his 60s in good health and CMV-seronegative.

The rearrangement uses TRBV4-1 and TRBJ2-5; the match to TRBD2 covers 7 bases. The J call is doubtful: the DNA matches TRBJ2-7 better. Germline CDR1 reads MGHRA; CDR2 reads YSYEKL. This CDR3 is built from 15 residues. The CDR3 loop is CASTLGGLAGDEQYF. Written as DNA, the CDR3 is TGCGCCAGCACCTTGGGGGGGTTGGCTGGCGACGAGCAGTACTTC.

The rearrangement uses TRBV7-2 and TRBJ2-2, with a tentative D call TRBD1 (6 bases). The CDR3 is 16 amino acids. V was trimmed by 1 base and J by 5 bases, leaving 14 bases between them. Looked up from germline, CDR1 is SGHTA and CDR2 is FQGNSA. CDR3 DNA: TGTGCCAGCAGCTTAGGCGCGACAGGACAAACCGGGGAGCTGTTTTTT. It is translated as CASSLGATGQTGELFF.

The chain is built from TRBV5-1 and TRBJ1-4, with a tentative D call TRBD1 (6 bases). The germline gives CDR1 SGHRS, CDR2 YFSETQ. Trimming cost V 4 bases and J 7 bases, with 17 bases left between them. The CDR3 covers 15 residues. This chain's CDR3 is CASSVIQGEGEKLFF. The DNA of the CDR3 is TGCGCCAGCAGCGTAATACAGGGAGAGGGTGAAAAACTGTTTTTT.

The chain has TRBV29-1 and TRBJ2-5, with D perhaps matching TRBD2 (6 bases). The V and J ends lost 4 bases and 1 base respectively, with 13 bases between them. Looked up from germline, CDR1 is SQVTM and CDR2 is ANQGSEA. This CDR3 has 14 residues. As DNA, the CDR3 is TGCAGCGTTGCGGGAGCTGCAAGCCAAGAGACCCAGTACTTC. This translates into CSVAGAASQETQYF.

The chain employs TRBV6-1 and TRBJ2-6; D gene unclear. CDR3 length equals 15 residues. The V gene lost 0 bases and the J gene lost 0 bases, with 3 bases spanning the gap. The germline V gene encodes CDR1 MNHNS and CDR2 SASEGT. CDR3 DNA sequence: TGTGCCAGCAGTGAAGCTTACTCTGGGGCCAACGTCCTGACTTTC. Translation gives CASSEAYSGANVLTF.

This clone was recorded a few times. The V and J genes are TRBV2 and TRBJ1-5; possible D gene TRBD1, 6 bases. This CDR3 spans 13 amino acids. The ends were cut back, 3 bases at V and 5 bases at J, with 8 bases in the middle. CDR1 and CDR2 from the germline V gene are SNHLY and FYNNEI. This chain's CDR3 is CASSDAGDQPQHF. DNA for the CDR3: TGTGCCAGCAGTGACGCAGGGGATCAGCCCCAGCATTTT.

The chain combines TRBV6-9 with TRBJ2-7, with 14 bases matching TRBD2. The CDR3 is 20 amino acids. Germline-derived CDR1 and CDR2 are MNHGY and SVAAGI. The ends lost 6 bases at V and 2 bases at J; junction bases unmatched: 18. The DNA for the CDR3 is TGTGCCAGCAGCCCCCCCCCGCAGACTAGCGGGAGGGCCCCGGCCTACGAGCAGTACTTC. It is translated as CASSPPPQTSGRAPAYEQYF.

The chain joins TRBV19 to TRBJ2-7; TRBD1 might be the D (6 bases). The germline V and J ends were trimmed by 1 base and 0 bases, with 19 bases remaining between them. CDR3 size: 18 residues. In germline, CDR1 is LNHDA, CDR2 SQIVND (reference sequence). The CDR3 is CASSIVQGPDMSSYEQYF. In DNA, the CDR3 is TGTGCCAGTAGTATAGTCCAGGGGCCAGACATGAGCTCCTACGAGCAGTACTTC.

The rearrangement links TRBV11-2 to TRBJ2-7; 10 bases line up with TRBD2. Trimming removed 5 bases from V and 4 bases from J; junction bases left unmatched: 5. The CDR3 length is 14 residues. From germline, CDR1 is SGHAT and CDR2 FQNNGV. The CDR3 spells CASSAASGSYEQYF. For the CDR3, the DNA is TGTGCCAGCAGCGCGGCTAGCGGGAGTTACGAGCAGTACTTC.

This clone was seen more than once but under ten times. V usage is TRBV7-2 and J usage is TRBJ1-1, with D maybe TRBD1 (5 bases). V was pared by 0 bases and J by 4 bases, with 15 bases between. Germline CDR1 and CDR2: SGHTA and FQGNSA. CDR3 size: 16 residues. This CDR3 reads CASSLAGRGMGTEAFF. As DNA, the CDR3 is TGTGCCAGCAGCTTAGCGGGGCGGGGGATGGGCACTGAAGCTTTCTTT.

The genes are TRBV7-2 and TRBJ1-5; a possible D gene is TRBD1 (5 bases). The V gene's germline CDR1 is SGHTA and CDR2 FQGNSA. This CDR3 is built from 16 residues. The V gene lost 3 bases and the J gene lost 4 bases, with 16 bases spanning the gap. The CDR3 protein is CASSFVTGGGNQPQHF. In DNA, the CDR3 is TGTGCCAGCAGCTTCGTAACGGGGGGAGGGAATCAGCCCCAGCATTTT.

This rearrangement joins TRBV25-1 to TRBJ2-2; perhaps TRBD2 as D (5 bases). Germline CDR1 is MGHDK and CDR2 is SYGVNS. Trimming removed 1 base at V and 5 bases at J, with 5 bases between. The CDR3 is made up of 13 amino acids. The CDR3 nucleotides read TGTGCCAGCAGTGAATGGGAGACCGGGGAGCTGTTTTTT. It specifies CASSEWETGELFF.

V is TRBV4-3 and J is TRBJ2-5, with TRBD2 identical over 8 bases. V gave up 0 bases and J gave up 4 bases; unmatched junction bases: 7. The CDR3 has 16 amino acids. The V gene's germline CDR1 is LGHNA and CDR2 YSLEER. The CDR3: CASSQDLAGGRETQYF. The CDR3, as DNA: TGCGCCAGCAGCCAAGATCTTGCGGGGGGACGAGAGACCCAGTACTTC.

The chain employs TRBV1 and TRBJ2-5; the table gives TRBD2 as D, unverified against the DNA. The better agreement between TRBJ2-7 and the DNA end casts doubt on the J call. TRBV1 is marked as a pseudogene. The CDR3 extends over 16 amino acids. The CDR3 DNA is TGCACCAGCAGCCAAGTTCCGAGCGGGATCTCCTACGAGCAGTACTTC. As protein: CTSSQVPSGISYEQYF.

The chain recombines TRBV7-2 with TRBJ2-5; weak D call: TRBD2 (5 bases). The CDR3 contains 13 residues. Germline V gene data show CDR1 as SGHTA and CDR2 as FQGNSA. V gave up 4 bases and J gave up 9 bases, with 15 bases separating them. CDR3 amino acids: CASSSGPERPQYF. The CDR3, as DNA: TGTGCCAGCAGCTCGGGCCCCGAGCGGCCCCAGTACTTC.

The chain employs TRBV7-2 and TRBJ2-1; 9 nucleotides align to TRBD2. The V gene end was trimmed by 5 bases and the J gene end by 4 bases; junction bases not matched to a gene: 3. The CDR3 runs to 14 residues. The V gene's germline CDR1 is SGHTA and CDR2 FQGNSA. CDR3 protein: CASSQTSGYNEQFF. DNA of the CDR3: TGTGCCAGCAGCCAGACTAGCGGTTACAATGAGCAGTTCTTC.